This T cell receptor beta chain was captured by sequencing in a study of blood T cell repertoires in COVID-19. Study-wide context: Both acute and convalescent COVID-19 samples were obtained from the United States, Italy and Spain. Sources were T cells, B-cell-depleted T cells, or PBMCs; the material itself was cDNA or gDNA.

CDR1 and CDR2 (germline): SGHTA, FQGNSA. The length of the CDR3 is 14 residues. Trimming pared 5 bases from V and 3 bases from J, leaving 11 bases between. Assay: immunoSEQ multiplex PCR; the TCRdb copy retains only in-frame clones and omits some. This sample yields about 160,000 clones, of which 60% to 85% are seen a single time; approximately 8% belongs to the top ten. The TCR was taken from a man aged 60-69 years with acute or convalescent COVID-19. This chain uses TRBV7-2 with TRBJ1-5; D may be TRBD1 (6 bases). Material: peripheral blood. CDR3: CASSRTGYNQPQHF. The CDR3 nucleotides read TGTGCCAGCAGCCGTACAGGGTACAATCAGCCCCAGCATTTT.